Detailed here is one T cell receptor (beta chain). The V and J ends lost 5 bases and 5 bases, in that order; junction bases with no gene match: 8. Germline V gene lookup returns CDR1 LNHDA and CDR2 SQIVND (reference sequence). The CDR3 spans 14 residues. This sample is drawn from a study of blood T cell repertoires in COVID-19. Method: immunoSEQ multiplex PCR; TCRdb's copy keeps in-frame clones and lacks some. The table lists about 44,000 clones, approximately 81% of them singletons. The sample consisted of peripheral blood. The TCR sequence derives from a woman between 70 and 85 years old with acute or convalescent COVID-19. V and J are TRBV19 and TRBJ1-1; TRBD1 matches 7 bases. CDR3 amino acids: CASSETGVITEAFF. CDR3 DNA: TGTGCCAGTAGTGAAACAGGGGTAATAACTGAAGCTTTCTTT.